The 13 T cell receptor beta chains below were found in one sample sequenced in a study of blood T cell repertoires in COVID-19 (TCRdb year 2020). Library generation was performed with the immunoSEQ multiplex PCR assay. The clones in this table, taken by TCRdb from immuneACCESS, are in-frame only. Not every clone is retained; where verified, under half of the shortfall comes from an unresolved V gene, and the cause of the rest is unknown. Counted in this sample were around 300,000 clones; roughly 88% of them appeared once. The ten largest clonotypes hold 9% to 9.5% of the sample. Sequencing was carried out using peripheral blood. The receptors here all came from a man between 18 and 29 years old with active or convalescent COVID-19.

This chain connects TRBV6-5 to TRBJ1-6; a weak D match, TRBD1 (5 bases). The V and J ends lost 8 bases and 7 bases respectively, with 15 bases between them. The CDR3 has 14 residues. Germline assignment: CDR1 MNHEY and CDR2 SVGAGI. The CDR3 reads CASVGRVGNSPLHF. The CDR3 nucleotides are TGTGCCAGCGTTGGCAGGGTGGGCAATTCACCCCTCCACTTT.

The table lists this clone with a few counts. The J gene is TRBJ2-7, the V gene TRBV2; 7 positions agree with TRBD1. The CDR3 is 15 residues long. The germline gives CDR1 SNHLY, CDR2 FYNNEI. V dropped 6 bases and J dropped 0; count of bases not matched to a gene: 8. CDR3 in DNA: TGTGCCAGCAGCGCAGATCGGGACAGCTCCTACGAGCAGTACTTC. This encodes CASSADRDSSYEQYF.

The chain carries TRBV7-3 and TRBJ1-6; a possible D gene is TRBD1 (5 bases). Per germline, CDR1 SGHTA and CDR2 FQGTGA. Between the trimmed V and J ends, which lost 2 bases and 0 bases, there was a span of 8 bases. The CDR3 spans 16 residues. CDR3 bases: TGTGCCAGCAGCTTACCCGACAGCTCCTATAATTCACCCCTCCACTTT. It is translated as CASSLPDSSYNSPLHF.

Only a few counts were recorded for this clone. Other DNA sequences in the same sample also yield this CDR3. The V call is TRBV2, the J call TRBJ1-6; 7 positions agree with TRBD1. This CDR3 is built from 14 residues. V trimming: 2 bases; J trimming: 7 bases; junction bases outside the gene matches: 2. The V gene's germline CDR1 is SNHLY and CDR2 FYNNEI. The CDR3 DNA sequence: TGTGCCAGCAGTGAAAGGGACAGCAATTCACCCCTCCACTTT. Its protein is CASSERDSNSPLHF.

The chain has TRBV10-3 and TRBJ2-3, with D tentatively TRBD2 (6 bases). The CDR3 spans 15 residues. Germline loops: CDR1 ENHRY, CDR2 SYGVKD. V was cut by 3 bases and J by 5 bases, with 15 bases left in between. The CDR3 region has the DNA TGTGCCATCAGTGACTGGGACTCCGTTGGAGATACGCAGTATTTT. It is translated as CAISDWDSVGDTQYF.

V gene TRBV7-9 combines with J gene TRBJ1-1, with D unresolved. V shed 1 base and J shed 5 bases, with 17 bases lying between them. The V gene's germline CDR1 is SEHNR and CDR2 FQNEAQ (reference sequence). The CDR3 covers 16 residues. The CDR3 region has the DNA TGTGCCAGCAGCTTAGAGACTGGGGAGGGTAGGACTGAAGCTTTCTTT. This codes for CASSLETGEGRTEAFF.

CDR3 coding DNA: TGTGCCAGCAGCTACGGGACAGGGGGAGAGCAGTACTTC. This gives the protein CASSYGTGGEQYF. This chain links TRBV5-4 with TRBJ2-7; 11 bases match TRBD1. The trim removed 3 bases at V and 7 bases at J, leaving 3 bases unmatched. Germline V lookup: CDR1 SGHNT, CDR2 YYREEE (reference sequence). The CDR3 length is 13 residues. The whole variable domain, filled in from reference TRBV5-4 and TRBJ2-7, reads ETGVTQSPTHLIKTRGQQVTLRCSSQSGHNTVSWYQQALGQGPQFIFQYYREEENGRGNFPPRFSGLQFPNYSSELNVNALELDDSALYLCASSYGTGGEQYFGPGTRLTVT.

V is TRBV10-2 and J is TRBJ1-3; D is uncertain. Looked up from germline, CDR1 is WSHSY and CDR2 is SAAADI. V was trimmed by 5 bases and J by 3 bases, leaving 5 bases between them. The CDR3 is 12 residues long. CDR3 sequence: CASSNGGNTIYF. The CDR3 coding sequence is TGCGCCAGCAGTAACGGTGGAAACACCATATATTTT.

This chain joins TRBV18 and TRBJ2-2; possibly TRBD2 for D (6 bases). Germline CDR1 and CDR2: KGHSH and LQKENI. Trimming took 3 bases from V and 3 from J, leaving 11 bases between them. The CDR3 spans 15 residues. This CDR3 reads CASSPWTGDTGELFF. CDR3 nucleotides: TGTGCCAGCTCACCTTGGACGGGAGACACCGGGGAGCTGTTTTTT.

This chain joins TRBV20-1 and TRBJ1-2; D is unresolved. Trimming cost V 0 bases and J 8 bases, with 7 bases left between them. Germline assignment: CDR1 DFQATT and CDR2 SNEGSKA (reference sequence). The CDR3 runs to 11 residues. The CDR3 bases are TGCAGTGCTAGAGATCTTGAGGGCTACACCTTC. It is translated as CSARDLEGYTF.

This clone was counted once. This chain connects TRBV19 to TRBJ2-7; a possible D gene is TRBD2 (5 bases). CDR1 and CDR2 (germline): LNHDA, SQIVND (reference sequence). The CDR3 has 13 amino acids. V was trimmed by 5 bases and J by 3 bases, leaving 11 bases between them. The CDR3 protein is CASSAGEGYEQYF. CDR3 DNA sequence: TGTGCCAGTAGTGCGGGTGAAGGCTACGAGCAGTACTTC.

The DNA for the CDR3 is TGCGCCAGCAGCTTCAGTACACAGGGGGCAACCGGGGAGCTGTTTTTT. Residues: CASSFSTQGATGELFF. The rearrangement links TRBV4-3 to TRBJ2-2; TRBD1 matches 9 bases. CDR3 size: 16 residues. Losses at the gene ends were 5 bases for V and 5 bases for J; bases not matched to a gene: 9. Per germline, CDR1 LGHNA and CDR2 YSLEER.

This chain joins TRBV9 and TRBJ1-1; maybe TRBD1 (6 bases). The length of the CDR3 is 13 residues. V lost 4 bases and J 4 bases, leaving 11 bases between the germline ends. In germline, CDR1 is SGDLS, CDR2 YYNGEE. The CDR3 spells CASSHGQTTEAFF. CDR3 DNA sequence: TGTGCCAGCAGCCACGGACAGACCACTGAAGCTTTCTTT.